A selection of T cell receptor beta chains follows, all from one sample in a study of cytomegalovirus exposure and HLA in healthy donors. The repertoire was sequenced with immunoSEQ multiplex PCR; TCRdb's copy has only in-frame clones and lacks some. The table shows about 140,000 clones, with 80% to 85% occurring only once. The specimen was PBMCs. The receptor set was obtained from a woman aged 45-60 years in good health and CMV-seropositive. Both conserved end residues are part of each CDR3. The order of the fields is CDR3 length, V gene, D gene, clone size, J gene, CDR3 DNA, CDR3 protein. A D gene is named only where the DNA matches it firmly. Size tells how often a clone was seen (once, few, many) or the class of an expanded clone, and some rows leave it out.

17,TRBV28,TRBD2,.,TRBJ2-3,TGTGCCAGCAGTTCCCGGGAGGGCCTGGTGGGCACAGATACGCAGTATTTT,CASSSREGLVGTDTQYF
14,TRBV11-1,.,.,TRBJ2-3,TGTGCCAGCAGCTTCTCGGAGAACACAGATACGCAGTATTTT,CASSFSENTDTQYF
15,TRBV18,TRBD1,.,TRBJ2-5,TGTGCCAGCTCACCATCTCGACAGGGTGAAGGGACCCAGTACTTC,CASSPSRQGEGTQYF
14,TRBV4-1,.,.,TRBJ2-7,TGCGCCAGCAGCCAAGGGGCAGGGTACTACGAGCAGTACTTC,CASSQGAGYYEQYF
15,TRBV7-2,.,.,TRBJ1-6,TGTGCCAGCAGCCGGTGGCAGGTGATGAGTTCACCCCTCCACTTT,CASSRWQVMSSPLHF
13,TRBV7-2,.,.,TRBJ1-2,TGTGCCAGCAGCCGGACAGTTAACTATGGCTACACCTTC,CASSRTVNYGYTF
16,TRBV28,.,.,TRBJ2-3,TGTGCCAGCAGTTCGGGACACCCGTTCCCCACAGATACGCAGTATTTT,CASSSGHPFPTDTQYF
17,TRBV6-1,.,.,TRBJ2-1,TGTGCCAGCAGTGTTTTGGTTCGGCGGGACCCACCCAATGAGCAGTTCTTC,CASSVLVRRDPPNEQFF
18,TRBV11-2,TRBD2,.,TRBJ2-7,TGTGCCAGCAGCGTAACCGGGACTAGCGGGTCCCAAGCCTACGAGCAGTACTTC,CASSVTGTSGSQAYEQYF
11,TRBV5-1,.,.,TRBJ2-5,TGCGCCAGCAGGCAGAGGGAGACCCAGTACTTC,CASRQRETQYF
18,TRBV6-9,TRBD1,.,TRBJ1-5,TGTGCCAGCGGGCAACGGGGACAGGGGATTATTGGCAATCAGCCCCAGCATTTT,CASGQRGQGIIGNQPQHF
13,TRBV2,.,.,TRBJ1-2,TGTGCCAGCGAGGGGGTGTGGGACTATGGCTACACCTTC,CASEGVWDYGYTF
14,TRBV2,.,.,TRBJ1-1,TGTGCCAGCAGCCTCTACGAGGTGAACACTGAAGCTTTCTTT,CASSLYEVNTEAFF
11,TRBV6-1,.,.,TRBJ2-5,TGTGCCAGCAGTGAGACATCGAGCCAGTACTTC,CASSETSSQYF
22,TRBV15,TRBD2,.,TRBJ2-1,TGTGCCACCAGCAGAGATGCAGTGGGCGGACTAGCGGGTCACCGTGCCTACAATGAGCAGTTCTTC,CATSRDAVGGLAGHRAYNEQFF
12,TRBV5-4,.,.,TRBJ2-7,TGTGCCAGCAGCTTGTTCCAGGACGAGCAGTACTTC,CASSLFQDEQYF
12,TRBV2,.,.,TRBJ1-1,TGTGCCAGCAGGCGGGTCAACACTGAAGCTTTCTTT,CASRRVNTEAFF
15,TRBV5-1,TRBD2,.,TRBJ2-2,TGCGCCAGCAGCCCCGGGACTATAAACACCGGGGAGCTGTTTTTT,CASSPGTINTGELFF
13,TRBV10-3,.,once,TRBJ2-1,TGTGCCATCAGTCCAGGGGTGCCCAATGAGCAGTTCTTC,CAISPGVPNEQFF
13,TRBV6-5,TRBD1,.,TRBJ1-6,TGTGCCAGCAGTCTCAACAGGGGGGGGGCCCTCCACTTT,CASSLNRGGALHF
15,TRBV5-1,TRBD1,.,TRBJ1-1,TGCGCCAGCAGCTTGGGGGACAGGGAGAACACTGAAGCTTTCTTT,CASSLGDRENTEAFF
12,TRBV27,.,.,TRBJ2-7,TGTGCCAGCAGTAGCCGCCCCTACGAGCAGTACTTC,CASSSRPYEQYF
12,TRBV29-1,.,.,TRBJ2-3,TGCAGCGTTGAAGGTCCCGCAGATACGCAGTATTTT,CSVEGPADTQYF
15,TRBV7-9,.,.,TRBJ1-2,TGTGCCAGCAGCAATCCGGGATCGGGCGGCTATGGCTACACCTTC,CASSNPGSGGYGYTF
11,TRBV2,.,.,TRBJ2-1,TGTGCCAGCAGCCTAGAGATTGAGCAGTTCTTC,CASSLEIEQFF
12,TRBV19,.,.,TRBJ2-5,TGTGCCAGTAGTATAGATCGGGGGACCCAGTACTTC,CASSIDRGTQYF